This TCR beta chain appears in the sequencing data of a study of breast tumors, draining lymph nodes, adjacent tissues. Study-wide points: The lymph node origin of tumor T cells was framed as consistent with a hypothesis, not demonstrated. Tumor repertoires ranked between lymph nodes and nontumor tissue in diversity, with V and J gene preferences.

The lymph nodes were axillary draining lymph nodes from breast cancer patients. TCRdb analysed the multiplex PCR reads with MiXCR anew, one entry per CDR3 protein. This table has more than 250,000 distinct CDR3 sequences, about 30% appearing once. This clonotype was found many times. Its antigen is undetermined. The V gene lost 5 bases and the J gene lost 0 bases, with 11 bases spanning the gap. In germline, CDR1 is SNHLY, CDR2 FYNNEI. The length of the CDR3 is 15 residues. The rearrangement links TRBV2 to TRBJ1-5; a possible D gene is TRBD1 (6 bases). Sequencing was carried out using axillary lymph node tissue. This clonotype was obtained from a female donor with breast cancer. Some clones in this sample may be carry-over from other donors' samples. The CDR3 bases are TGTGCCAGCAGTCTAGGCAGGGGTAGCAATCAGCCCCAGCATTTT. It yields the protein CASSLGRGSNQPQHF.